The clone carrying this T cell receptor (beta chain) was found a few times. What it binds is not known. This specimen comes from a study of CD8 T cells in ankylosing spondylitis. Overall study findings and caveats: Enrichment of disease-linked clones was reportedly significant in matched ankylosing spondylitis synovial fluid. There was a TCR beta motif, made of several highly homologous variants, that appeared characteristic of ankylosing spondylitis blood.

A quantitative 5'-RACE method, one with molecular barcodes, was used to make TCR beta libraries. TCRdb reprocessed the 5' RACE reads via MiXCR and lists one record per CDR3 protein. Of more than 250,000 distinct CDR3 sequences listed, 8% are singletons. This CDR3 comprises 13 residues. CDR1 and CDR2 from the germline V gene are MNHNS and SASEGT. Trimming shortened V by 6 bases and J by 6 bases, and 11 bases separated the two germline ends. The chain is built from TRBV6-1 and TRBJ2-2; perhaps TRBD1 as D (6 bases). The source of this sequence is a male donor with ankylosing spondylitis. The sample taken for sequencing was blood, either unsorted or a sorted T cell fraction (not recorded which). In nucleotides, the CDR3 is TGTGCCAGCAGAAGACAGGCGGCCGGGGAGCTGTTTTTT. Translation: CASRRQAAGELFF.